This T cell receptor (beta chain) was sequenced during a study of T cell responses to AZD1222 COVID-19 vaccine. The repertoire was sequenced with immunoSEQ multiplex PCR; TCRdb's copy has only in-frame clones and lacks some. Of roughly 97,000 clones detected, over 90% appear once; the ten largest clones hold 4% to 5.5%. This clone was recorded once. Its specificity is not known. Germline assignment: CDR1 WSHSY and CDR2 SAAADI. The CDR3 runs to 10 residues. V was cut by 8 bases and J by 6 bases, with 6 bases left in between. Study-wide results and limits: The peak T cell response came first, and repertoires were sampled only after it. Increased Spike-specific TCR breadth and depth were observed after two AZD1222 doses. Donors skewed white British and female; clonal diversity was possibly underestimated.

The V gene is TRBV10-2, the J gene TRBJ2-3, with a possible D match to TRBD1 (5 bases). The sequence was collected from an adult in good health. The specimen comprised peripheral blood, sampled on day 0 of AZD1222 vaccination. The CDR3 DNA reads as TGCGCCAGCGGGGCGGATACGCAGTATTTT. As protein: CASGADTQYF.